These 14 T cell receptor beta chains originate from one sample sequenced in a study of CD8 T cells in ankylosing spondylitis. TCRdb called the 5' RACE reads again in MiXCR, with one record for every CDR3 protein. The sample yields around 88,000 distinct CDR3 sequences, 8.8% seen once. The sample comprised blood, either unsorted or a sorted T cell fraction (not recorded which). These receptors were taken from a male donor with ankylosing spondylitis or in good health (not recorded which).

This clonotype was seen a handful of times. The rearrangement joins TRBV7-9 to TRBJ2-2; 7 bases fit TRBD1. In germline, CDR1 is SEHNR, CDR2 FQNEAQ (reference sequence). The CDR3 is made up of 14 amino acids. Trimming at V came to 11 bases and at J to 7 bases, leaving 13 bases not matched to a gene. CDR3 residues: CAPRGTGAHGELFF. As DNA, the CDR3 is TGTGCCCCCCGGGGTACAGGGGCCCACGGGGAGCTGTTTTTT.

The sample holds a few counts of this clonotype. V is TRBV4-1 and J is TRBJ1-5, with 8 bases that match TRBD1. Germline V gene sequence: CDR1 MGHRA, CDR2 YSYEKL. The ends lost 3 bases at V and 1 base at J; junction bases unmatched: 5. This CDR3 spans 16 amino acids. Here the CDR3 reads CASSQFGQGSNQPQHF. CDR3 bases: TGCGCCAGCAGCCAGTTCGGACAGGGAAGCAATCAGCCCCAGCATTTT.

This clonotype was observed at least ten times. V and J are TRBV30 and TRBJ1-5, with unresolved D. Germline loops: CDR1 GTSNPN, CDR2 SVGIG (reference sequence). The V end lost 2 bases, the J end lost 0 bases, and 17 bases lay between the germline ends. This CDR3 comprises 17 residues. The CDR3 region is CAWSNLGVGYSNQPQHF. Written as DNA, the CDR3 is TGTGCCTGGAGTAACCTAGGTGTGGGGTATAGCAATCAGCCCCAGCATTTT.

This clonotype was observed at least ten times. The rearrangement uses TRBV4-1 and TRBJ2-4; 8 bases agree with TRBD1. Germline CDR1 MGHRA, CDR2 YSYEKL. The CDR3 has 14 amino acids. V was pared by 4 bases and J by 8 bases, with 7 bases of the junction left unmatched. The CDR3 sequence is CASSLSGGADIQYF. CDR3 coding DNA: TGCGCCAGCAGCCTCTCAGGGGGCGCGGACATTCAGTACTTC.

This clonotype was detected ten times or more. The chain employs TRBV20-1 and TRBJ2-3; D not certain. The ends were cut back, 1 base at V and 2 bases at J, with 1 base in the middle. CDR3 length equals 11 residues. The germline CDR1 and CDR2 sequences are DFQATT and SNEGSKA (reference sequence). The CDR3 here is CSARATDTQYF. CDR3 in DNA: TGCAGTGCTAGAGCCACAGATACGCAGTATTTT.

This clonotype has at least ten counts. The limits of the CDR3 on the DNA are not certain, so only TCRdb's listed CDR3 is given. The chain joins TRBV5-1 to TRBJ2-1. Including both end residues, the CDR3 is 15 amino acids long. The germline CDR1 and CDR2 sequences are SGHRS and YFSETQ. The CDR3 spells CASSLESSSGNEQFF.

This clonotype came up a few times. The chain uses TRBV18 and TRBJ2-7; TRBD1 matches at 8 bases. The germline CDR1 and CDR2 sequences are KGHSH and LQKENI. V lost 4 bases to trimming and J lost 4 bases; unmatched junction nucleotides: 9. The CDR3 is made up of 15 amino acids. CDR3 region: CASSLGQGERYEQYF. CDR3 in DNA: TGTGCCAGCTCACTCGGACAGGGCGAAAGGTACGAGCAGTACTTC.

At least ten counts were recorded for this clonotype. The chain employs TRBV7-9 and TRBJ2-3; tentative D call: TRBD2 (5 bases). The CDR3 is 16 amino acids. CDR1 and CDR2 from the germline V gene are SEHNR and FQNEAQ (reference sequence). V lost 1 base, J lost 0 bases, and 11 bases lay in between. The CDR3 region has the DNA TGTGCCAGCAGCTTAGACGGCGGGTCTAGCACAGATACGCAGTATTTT. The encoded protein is CASSLDGGSSTDTQYF.

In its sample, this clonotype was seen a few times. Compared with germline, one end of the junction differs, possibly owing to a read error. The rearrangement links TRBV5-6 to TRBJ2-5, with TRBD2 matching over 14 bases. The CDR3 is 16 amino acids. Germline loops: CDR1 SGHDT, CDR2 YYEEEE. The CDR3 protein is CVSSSTSGGALETQYF. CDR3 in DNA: TGTGTCAGCAGCTCGACTAGCGGGGGGGCCTTGGAGACCCAGTACTTC.

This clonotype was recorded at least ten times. The CDR3 loop reads CSVLQASGANVLTF. Here the CDR3 DNA reads TGCAGCGTGTTACAGGCCTCTGGGGCCAACGTCCTGACTTTC. This chain links TRBV29-1 with TRBJ2-6, with D perhaps TRBD1 (5 bases). The CDR3 covers 14 residues. With 6 bases removed from V and 0 bases from J, the gap between germline ends came to 9 bases. The germline gives CDR1 SQVTM, CDR2 ANQGSEA.

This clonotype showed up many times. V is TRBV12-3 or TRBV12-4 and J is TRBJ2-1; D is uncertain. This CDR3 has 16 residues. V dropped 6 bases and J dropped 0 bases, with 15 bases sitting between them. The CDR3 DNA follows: TGTGCCAGCAGCCATAGACCCGGCGACTCCTACAATGAGCAGTTCTTC. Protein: CASSHRPGDSYNEQFF.

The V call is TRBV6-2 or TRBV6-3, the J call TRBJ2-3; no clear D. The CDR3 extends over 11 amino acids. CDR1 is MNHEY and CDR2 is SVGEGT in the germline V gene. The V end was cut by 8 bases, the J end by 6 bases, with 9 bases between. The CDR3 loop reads CASGQGDTQYF. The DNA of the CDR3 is TGTGCCAGCGGTCAAGGGGATACGCAGTATTTT.

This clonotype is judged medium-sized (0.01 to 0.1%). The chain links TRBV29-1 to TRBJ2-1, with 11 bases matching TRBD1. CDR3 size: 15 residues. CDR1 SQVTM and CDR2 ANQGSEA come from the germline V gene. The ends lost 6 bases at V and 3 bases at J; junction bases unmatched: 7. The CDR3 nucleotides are TGCAGCGTGAGGGGACAGGGGGAAAACTACAATGAGCAGTTCTTC. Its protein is CSVRGQGENYNEQFF.

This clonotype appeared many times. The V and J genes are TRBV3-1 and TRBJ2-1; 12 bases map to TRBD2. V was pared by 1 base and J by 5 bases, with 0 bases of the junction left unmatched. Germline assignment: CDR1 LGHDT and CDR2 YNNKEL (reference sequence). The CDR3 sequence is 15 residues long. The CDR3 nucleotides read TGTGCCAGCAGCCAAGGGACTAGCGGGGACAATGAGCAGTTCTTC. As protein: CASSQGTSGDNEQFF.